The clone carrying this TCR beta chain was seen only a few times. Using immunoSEQ multiplex PCR, the repertoire was profiled, and TCRdb retains in-frame clones only, with some absent. The data show under 10,000 clones, around 73% seen once. These data belong to a study of CD4+ T cells in melanoma. Trimming removed 7 bases from V and 5 bases from J; junction bases left unmatched: 13. Germline V gene data show CDR1 as LNHDA and CDR2 as SQIVND (reference sequence). The CDR3 spans 16 residues. The chain has TRBV19 and TRBJ1-5, with TRBD1 identical over 8 bases. The sequence was collected from a human donor with melanoma. The sequenced sample consisted of tumor tissue. The CDR3: CASTYAGTGGDQPQHF. In nucleotides, the CDR3 is TGTGCCAGTACCTACGCCGGGACAGGTGGGGATCAGCCCCAGCATTTT. The variable domain in full, completed from reference TRBV19 and TRBJ1-5, reads DGGITQSPKYLFRKEGQNVTLSCEQNLNHDAMYWYRQDPGQGLRLIYYSQIVNDFQKGDIAEGYSVSREKKESFPLTVTSAQKNPTAFYLCASTYAGTGGDQPQHFGDGTRLSIL.